The rows below give T cell receptor beta chains drawn from one sample of a study. TCRdb re-derived calls from the RT-PCR reads in MiXCR, one entry per CDR3 protein. The sample shows about 680,000 distinct CDR3 sequences, 12% to 15% of them seen only once. The source material was memory CD4+ T cells from blood. All receptors come from a female donor in good health, serving as a healthy control. Both conserved end residues are part of each CDR3.

J gene	V gene	CDR3 protein
TRBJ1-5	TRBV5-6	CASSLRDRGVSNQPQHF
TRBJ2-3	TRBV7-2	CASSRVSSTDTQYF
TRBJ1-6	TRBV6-6	CASNGQGNSPLHF
TRBJ2-2	TRBV4-1	CASSHGGRALGTGELFF
TRBJ1-5	TRBV4-2	CASSHPAGPTIFRNQPQHF
TRBJ1-6	TRBV10-3	CAITPQGGPNSPLHF
TRBJ2-3	TRBV5-1	CASSRDSPTDTQYF
TRBJ1-2	TRBV20-1	CSATGRNYGYTF
TRBJ2-5	TRBV6-2/TRBV6-3	CASTREVQETQYF
TRBJ2-1	TRBV12-3/TRBV12-4	CASSLDRTEQFF
TRBJ2-2	TRBV10-3	CAITPGANTGELFF
TRBJ2-3	TRBV27	CATTRLAGSTDTQYF
TRBJ2-1	TRBV6-2/TRBV6-3	CASSPLTYRKRYSYNEQFF
TRBJ2-6	TRBV5-6	CASSLTQGPQAGANVLTF
TRBJ1-1	TRBV5-4	CASSFGNQRAPEGEAFF
TRBJ2-7	TRBV5-1	CASSLRLGTTSGSAEQYF
TRBJ2-5	TRBV28	CASSLTLRETQYF
TRBJ2-1	TRBV20-1	CSASSRGLAGISYNEQFF